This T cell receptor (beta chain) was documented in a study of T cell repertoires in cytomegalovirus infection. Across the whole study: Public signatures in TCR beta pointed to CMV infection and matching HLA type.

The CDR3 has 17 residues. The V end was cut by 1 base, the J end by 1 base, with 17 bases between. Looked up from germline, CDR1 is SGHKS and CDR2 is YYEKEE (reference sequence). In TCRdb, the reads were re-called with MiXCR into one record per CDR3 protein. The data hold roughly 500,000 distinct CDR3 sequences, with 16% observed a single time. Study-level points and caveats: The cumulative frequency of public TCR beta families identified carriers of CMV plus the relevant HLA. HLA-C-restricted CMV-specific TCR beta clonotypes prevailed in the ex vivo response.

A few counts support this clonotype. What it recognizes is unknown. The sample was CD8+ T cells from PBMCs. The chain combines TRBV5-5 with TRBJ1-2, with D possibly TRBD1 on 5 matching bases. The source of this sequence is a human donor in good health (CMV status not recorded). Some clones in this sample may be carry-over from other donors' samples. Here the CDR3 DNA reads TGTGCCAGCAGCTTGAGGGGACTGCTATCTTTTAACTATGGCTACACCTTC. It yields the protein CASSLRGLLSFNYGYTF.